The table lists the clone carrying this T cell receptor (beta chain) with a count of one. Its antigen is undetermined. Gene names refer to mouse genes. The read halts 1 residue ahead of the CDR3 end, with the missing end drawn from the germline J gene. CDR1 and CDR2 (germline): GKSSPN, SITVG. This CDR3 comprises 15 residues. V was trimmed by 0 bases and J by 0 bases, leaving 10 bases between them. Method: immunoSEQ multiplex PCR; TCRdb's copy keeps in-frame clones and lacks some. The table shows more than 6,000 clones, with 35% to 50% occurring only once. Indicated time point: mouse harvest day 7 after allogeneic transplant. Each mouse received 10^7 T-cell-depleted marrow cells plus 10^6 splenic CD5+ T cells by tail vein. The sample comes from a study of tissue T cells after allogeneic stem cell transplantation. Study-wide results and caveats: Within patients, tissue anatomy strongly shaped TCR repertoire composition. In patients and mice, blood and spleen missed much of tissue repertoire.

Input material: skin. V is TRBV31 and J is TRBJ2-5, with D perhaps TRBD1 (8 bases). This sequence originates from a female BALB/c mouse given C57BL/6 T cells with graft-versus-host disease after an allogeneic hematopoietic cell transplant. CDR3 bases read: TGTGCCTGGAGTCTACAGGGGGGGAACCAAGACACCCAGTAC. Translation: CAWSLQGGNQDTQY. From start to end, the CDR3 is CAWSLQGGNQDTQYF.